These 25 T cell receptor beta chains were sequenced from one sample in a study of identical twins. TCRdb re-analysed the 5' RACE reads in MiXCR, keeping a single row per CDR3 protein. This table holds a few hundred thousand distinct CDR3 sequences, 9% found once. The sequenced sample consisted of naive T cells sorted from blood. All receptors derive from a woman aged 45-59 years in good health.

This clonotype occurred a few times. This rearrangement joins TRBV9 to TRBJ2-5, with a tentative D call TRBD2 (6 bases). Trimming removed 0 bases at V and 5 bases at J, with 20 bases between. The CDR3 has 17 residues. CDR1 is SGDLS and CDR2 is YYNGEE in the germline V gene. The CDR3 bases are TGTGCCAGCAGCGTAGACGCCCGACTAGGGTTCCGGGAGACCCAGTACTTC. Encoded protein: CASSVDARLGFRETQYF. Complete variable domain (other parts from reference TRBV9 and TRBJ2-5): DSGVTQTPKHLITATGQRVTLRCSPRSGDLSVYWYQQSLDQGLQFLIQYYNGEERAKGNILERFSAQQFPDLHSELNLSSLELGDSALYFCASSVDARLGFRETQYFGPGTRLLVL.

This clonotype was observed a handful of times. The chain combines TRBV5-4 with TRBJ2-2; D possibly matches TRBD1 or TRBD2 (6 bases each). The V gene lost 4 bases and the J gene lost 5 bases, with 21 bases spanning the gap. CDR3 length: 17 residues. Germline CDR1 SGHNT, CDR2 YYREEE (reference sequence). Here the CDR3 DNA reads TGTGCCAGCAGCCCTCCATTGGGGGGCGCGGGAACCGGGGAGCTGTTTTTT. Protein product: CASSPPLGGAGTGELFF. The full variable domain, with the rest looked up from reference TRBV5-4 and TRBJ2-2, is ETGVTQSPTHLIKTRGQQVTLRCSSQSGHNTVSWYQQALGQGPQFIFQYYREEENGRGNFPPRFSGLQFPNYSSELNVNALELDDSALYLCASSPPLGGAGTGELFFGEGSRLTVL.

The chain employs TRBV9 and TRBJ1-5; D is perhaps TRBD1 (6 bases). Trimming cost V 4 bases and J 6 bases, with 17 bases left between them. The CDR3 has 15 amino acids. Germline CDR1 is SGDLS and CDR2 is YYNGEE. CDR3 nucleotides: TGTGCCAGCAGCCTTAACTTTTTACAGGGTCAGCCCCAGCATTTT. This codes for CASSLNFLQGQPQHF.

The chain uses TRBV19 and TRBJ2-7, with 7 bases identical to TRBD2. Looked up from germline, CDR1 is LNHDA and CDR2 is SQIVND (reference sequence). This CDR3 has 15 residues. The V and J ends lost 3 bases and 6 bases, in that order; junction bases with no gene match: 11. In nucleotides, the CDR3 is TGTGCCAGTAGTATGGTAGGACTCCCGGGGGGCGAGCAGTACTTC. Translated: CASSMVGLPGGEQYF.

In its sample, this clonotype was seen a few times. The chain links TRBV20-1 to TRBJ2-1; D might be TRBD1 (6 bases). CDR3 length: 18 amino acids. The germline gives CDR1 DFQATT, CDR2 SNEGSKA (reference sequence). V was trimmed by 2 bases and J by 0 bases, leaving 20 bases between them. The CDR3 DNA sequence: TGCAGTGCTAGACCTGTACCAAGCAGGGGTTGCTCCTACAATGAGCAGTTCTTC. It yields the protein CSARPVPSRGCSYNEQFF.

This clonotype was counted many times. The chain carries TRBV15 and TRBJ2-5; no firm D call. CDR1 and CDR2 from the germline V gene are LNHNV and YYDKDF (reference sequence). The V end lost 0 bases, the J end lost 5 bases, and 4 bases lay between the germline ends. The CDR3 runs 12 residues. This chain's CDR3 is CATSRDLETQYF. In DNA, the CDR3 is TGTGCCACCAGCAGAGATTTGGAGACCCAGTACTTC.

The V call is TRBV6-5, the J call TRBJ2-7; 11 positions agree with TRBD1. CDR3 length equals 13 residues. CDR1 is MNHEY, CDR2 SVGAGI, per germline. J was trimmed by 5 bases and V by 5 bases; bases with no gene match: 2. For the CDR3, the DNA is TGTGCCAGCAGTCAGGGACAGGGGGACGAGCAGTACGTC. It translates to CASSQGQGDEQYV.

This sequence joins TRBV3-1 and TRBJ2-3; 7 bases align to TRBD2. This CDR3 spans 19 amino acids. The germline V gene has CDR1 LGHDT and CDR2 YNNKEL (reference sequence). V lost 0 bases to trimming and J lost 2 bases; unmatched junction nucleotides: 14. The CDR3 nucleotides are TGTGCCAGCAGCCAAGATCGTACAGCGGGGCACTCTTTCACAGATACGCAGTATTTT. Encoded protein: CASSQDRTAGHSFTDTQYF.

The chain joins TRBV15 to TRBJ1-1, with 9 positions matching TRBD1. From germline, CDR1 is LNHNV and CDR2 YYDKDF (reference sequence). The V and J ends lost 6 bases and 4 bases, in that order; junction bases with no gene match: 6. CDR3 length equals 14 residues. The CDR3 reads CATREQGAVTEAFF. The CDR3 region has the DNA TGTGCCACCAGGGAACAGGGGGCCGTCACTGAAGCTTTCTTT.

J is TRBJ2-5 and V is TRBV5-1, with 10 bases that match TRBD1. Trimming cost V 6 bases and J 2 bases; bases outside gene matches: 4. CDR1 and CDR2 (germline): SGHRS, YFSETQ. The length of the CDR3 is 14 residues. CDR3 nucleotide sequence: TGCGCCAGCACGCCGGACAGGGGGCAAGAGACCCAGTACTTC. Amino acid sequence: CASTPDRGQETQYF. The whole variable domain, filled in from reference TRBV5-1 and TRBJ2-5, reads KAGVTQTPRYLIKTRGQQVTLSCSPISGHRSVSWYQQTPGQGLQFLFEYFSETQRNKGNFPGRFSGRQFSNSRSEMNVSTLELGDSALYLCASTPDRGQETQYFGPGTRLLVL.

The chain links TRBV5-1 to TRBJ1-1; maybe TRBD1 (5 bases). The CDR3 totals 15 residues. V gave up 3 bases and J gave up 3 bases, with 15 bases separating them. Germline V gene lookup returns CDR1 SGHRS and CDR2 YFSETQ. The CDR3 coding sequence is TGCGCCAGCAGCTGGTCCAGTGGGGCGGACACTGAAGCTTTCTTT. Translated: CASSWSSGADTEAFF.

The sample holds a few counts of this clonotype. CDR3 in DNA: TGTGCCTGGAGAGGGGTAGCCCCGGAGCAGTTCTTC. Amino acid sequence: CAWRGVAPEQFF. The chain links TRBV30 to TRBJ2-1; perhaps TRBD1 as D (5 bases). Trimming took off 3 bases at V and 10 bases at J, with 13 bases between the two ends. The CDR3 covers 12 residues. Germline loops: CDR1 GTSNPN, CDR2 SVGIG (reference sequence).

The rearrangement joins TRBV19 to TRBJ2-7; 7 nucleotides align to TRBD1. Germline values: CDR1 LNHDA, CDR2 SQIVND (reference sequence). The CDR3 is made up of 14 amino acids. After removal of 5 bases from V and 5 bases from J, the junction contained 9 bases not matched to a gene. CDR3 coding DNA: TGTGCCAGTAGTCCCAGGGGGTACCCCAACGAGCAGTACTTC. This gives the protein CASSPRGYPNEQYF.

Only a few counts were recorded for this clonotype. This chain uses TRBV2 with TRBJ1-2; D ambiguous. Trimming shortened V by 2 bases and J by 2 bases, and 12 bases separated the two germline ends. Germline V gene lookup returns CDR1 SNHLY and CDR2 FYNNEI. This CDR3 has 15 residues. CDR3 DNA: TGTGCCAGCAGTGAAATTGTAGGCATCAACTATGGCTACACCTTC. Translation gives CASSEIVGINYGYTF.

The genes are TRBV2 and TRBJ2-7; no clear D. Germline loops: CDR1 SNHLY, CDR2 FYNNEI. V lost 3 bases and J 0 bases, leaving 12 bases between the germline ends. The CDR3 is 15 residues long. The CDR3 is CASSDPRKSSYEQYF. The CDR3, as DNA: TGTGCCAGCAGTGACCCGCGGAAGAGCTCCTACGAGCAGTACTTC.

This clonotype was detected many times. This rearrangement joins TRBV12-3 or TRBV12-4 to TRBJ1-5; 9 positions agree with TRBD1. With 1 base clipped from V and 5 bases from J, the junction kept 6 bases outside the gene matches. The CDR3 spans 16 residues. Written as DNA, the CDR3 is TGTGCCAGCAGTTTAGTCGTGGGACAGGGTGATCAGCCCCAGCATTTT. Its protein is CASSLVVGQGDQPQHF.

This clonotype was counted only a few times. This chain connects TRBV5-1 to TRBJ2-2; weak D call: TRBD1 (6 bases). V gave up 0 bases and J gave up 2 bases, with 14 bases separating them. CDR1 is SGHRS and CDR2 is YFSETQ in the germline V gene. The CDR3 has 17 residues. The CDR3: CASSLALLGTNTGELFF. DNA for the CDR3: TGCGCCAGCAGCTTGGCTCTTTTGGGGACAAACACCGGGGAGCTGTTTTTT.

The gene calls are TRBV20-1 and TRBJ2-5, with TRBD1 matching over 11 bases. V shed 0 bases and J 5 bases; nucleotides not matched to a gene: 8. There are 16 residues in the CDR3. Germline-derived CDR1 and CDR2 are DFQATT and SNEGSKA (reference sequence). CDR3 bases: TGCAGTGCTAGAGATCCCTGGACAGGGGGCTTGGAGACCCAGTACTTC. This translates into CSARDPWTGGLETQYF.

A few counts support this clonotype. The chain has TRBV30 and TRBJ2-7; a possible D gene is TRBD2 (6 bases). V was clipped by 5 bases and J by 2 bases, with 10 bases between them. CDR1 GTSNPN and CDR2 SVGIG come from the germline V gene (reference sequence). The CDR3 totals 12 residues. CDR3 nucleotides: TGTGCCTGGCGGGGGAGCGCCTACGAGCAGTACTTC. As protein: CAWRGSAYEQYF. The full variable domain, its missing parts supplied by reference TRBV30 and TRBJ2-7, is SQTIHQWPATLVQPVGSPLSLECTVEGTSNPNLYWYRQAAGRGLQLLFYSVGIGQISSEVPQNLSASRPQDRQFILSSKKLLLSDSGFYLCAWRGSAYEQYFGPGTRLTVT.

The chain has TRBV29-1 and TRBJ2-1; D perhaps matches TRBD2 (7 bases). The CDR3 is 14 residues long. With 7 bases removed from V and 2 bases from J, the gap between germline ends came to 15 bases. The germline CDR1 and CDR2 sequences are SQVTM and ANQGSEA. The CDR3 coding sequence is TGCAGCGCCGAGGGGGGAGGGACCTACAATGAGCAGTTCTTC. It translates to CSAEGGGTYNEQFF.

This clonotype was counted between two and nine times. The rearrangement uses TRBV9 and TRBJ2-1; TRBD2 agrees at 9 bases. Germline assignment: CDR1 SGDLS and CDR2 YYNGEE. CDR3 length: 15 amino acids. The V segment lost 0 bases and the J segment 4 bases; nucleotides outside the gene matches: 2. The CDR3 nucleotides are TGTGCCAGCAGCGTAGTGCTAGCGGGGTACAATGAGCAGTTCTTC. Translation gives CASSVVLAGYNEQFF.

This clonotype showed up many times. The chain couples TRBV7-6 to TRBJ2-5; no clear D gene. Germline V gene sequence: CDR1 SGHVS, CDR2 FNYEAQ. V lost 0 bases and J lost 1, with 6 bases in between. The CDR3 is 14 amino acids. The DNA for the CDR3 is TGTGCCAGCAGCTTAGCGGGGTTCCAAGAGACCCAGTACTTC. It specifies CASSLAGFQETQYF.

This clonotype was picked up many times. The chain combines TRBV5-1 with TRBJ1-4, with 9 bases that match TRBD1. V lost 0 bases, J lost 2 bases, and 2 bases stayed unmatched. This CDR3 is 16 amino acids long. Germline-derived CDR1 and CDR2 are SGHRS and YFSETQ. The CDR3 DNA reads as TGCGCCAGCAGCTTGGGGACAGGGGTGACTAATGAAAAACTGTTTTTT. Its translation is CASSLGTGVTNEKLFF.

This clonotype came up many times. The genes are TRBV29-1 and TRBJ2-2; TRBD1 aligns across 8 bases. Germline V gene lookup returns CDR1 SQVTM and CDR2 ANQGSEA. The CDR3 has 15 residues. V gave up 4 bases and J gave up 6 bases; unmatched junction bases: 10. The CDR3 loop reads CSVGSGGGRAGELFF. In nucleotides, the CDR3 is TGCAGCGTTGGATCAGGGGGCGGTCGAGCCGGGGAGCTGTTTTTT.

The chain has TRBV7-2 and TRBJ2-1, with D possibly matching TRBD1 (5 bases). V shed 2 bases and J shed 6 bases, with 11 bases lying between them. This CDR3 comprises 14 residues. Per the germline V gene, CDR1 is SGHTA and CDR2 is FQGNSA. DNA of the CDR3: TGTGCCAGCAGCTTATCAGGGCTGAGCAATGAGCAGTTCTTC. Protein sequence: CASSLSGLSNEQFF.